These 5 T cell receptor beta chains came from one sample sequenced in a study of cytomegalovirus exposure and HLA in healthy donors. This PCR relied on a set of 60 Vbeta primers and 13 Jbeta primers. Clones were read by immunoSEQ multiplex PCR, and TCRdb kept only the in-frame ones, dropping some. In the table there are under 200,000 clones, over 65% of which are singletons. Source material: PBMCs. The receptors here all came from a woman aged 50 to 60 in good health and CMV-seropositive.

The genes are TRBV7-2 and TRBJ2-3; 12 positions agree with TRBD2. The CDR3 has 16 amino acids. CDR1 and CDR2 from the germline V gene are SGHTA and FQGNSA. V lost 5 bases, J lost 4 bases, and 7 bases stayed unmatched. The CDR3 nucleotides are TGTGCCAGCAGCATCCGACTAGCGGGGGCGTCAGATACGCAGTATTTT. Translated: CASSIRLAGASDTQYF.

The CDR3 DNA is TGCGCCAGCAGTTGGGGACAGGTCCCGGGGGAGACCCAGTACTTC. Translated: CASSWGQVPGETQYF. The chain combines TRBV5-1 with TRBJ2-5, with 8 bases lining up with TRBD1. J was trimmed by 5 bases and V by 5 bases; bases with no gene match: 11. Per germline, CDR1 SGHRS and CDR2 YFSETQ. The CDR3 is 15 amino acids. The full variable domain, completed using reference TRBV5-1 and TRBJ2-5, is KAGVTQTPRYLIKTRGQQVTLSCSPISGHRSVSWYQQTPGQGLQFLFEYFSETQRNKGNFPGRFSGRQFSNSRSEMNVSTLELGDSALYLCASSWGQVPGETQYFGPGTRLLVL.

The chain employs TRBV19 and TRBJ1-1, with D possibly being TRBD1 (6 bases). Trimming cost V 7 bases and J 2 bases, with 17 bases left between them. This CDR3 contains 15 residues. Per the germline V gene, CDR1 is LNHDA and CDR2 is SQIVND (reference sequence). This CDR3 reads CASKDPAGANTEAFF. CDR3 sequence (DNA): TGTGCCAGTAAGGACCCCGCGGGGGCCAACACTGAAGCTTTCTTT.

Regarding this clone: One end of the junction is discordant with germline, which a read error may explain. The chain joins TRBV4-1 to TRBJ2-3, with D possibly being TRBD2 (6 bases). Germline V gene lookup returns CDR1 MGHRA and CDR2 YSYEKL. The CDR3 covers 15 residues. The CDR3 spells CASSAPGDGTDTQYF. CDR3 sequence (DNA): TGCGCCAGCAGCGCGCCGGGGGACGGCACGGATACGCAGTATTTT.

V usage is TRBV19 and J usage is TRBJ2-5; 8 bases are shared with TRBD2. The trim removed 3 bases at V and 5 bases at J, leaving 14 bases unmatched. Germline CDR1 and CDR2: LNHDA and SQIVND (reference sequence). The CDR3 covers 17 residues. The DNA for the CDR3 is TGTGCCAGTAGTATGACGGGACTAGGAACGAAGACGGAGACCCAGTACTTC. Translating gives CASSMTGLGTKTETQYF.